These 5 T cell receptor beta chains came from one sample sequenced in a study of CD8+ T cells in alopecia areata. RNA extraction and reverse transcription yielded cDNA as sequencing template. Generated by immunoSEQ multiplex PCR, the TCRdb table keeps only in-frame clones and is missing some. The sample lists around 61,000 clones; around 49% were seen once. Sequences were derived from CD8+ T cells sorted from blood, sampled at week 0. These receptor sequences come from a human donor with alopecia areata.

V usage is TRBV7-9 and J usage is TRBJ2-5, with D perhaps TRBD1 (5 bases). The length of the CDR3 is 19 residues. The germline V and J ends were trimmed by 3 bases and 1 base, with 24 bases remaining between them. Germline V gene data show CDR1 as SEHNR and CDR2 as FQNEAQ (reference sequence). For the CDR3, the DNA is TGTGCCAGCAGCTTTTCGCCTAACCAAAGCAGGGTGCCCCAAGAGACCCAGTACTTC. Its translation: CASSFSPNQSRVPQETQYF. The entire variable domain, with the rest obtained from reference TRBV7-9 and TRBJ2-5, is as follows: DTGVSQNPRHKITKRGQNVTFRCDPISEHNRLYWYRQTLGQGPEFLTYFQNEAQLEKSRLLSDRFSAERPKGSFSTLEIQRTEQGDSAMYLCASSFSPNQSRVPQETQYFGPGTRLLVL.

The V gene is TRBV29-1, the J gene TRBJ2-7; the D is unclear. Per germline, CDR1 SQVTM and CDR2 ANQGSEA. The CDR3 length is 12 residues. V was shortened by 4 bases and J by 2 bases, with 9 bases between the two germline ends. The DNA of the CDR3 is TGCAGCGTTGTTCAAAAACCCTACGAGCAGTACTTC. This sequence encodes CSVVQKPYEQYF.

This clone is categorized as medium-sized. The gene calls are TRBV19 and TRBJ2-1; 10 nucleotides align to TRBD2. CDR1 and CDR2 from the germline V gene are LNHDA and SQIVND (reference sequence). V was clipped by 9 bases and J by 6 bases; unmatched bases: 11. This CDR3 is 15 amino acids long. In DNA, the CDR3 is TGTGCCAGCACCCACGGAGCGGGAGGGTTCAATGAGCAGTTCTTC. It specifies CASTHGAGGFNEQFF.

V and J are TRBV5-6 and TRBJ2-3; a weak D match, TRBD2 (6 bases). Germline CDR1 SGHDT, CDR2 YYEEEE. V shed 0 bases and J shed 4 bases, with 15 bases lying between them. There are 16 residues in the CDR3. The CDR3 is CASSLAVGSRADTQYF. The DNA of the CDR3 is TGTGCCAGCAGCTTGGCTGTCGGGAGTAGGGCAGATACGCAGTATTTT.

The chain's CDR3 is CSVEVGVPEAFF. In DNA form, the CDR3 reads TGCAGCGTTGAAGTCGGAGTTCCTGAAGCTTTCTTT. J is TRBJ1-1 and V is TRBV29-1; D gene uncertain. The CDR3 is made up of 12 amino acids. V was trimmed by 1 base and J by 6 bases, leaving 9 bases between them. Germline V lookup: CDR1 SQVTM, CDR2 ANQGSEA.